Here is one TCR beta chain with its context. The target antigen is unknown. The study ran its PCR with 60 Vbeta and 13 Jbeta primers. Method: immunoSEQ multiplex PCR; TCRdb's copy keeps in-frame clones and lacks some. Of about 150,000 clones listed, over 60% are singletons. The record originates from a study of cytomegalovirus exposure and HLA in healthy donors. General study points: When the data were analyzed later, several of the most significant clusters appeared to be linked to common viral pathogens.

V lost 6 bases and J 6 bases, leaving 15 bases between the germline ends. The germline CDR1 and CDR2 sequences are SNHLY and FYNNEI. The CDR3 runs 13 residues. The TCR sequence derives from a middle-aged woman in good health and CMV-seronegative. The chain recombines TRBV2 with TRBJ2-7, with D maybe TRBD1 (6 bases). The sample was PBMCs. The CDR3 sequence: CASRSTGMGEQYF. As DNA, the CDR3 is TGTGCCAGCAGATCTACAGGGATGGGCGAGCAGTACTTC.